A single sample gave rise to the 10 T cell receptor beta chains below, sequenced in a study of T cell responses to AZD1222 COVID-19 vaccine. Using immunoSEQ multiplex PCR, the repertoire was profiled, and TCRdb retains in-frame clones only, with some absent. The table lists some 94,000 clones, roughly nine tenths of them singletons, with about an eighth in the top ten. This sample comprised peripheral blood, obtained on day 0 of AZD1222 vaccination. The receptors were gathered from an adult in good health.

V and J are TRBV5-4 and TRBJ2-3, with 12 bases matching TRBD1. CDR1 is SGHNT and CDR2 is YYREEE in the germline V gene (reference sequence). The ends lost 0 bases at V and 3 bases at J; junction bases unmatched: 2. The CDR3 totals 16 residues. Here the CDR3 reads CASSLGGQGATDTQYF. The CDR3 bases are TGTGCCAGCAGCTTGGGGGGACAGGGGGCAACAGATACGCAGTATTTT. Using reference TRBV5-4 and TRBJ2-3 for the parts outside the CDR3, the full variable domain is ETGVTQSPTHLIKTRGQQVTLRCSSQSGHNTVSWYQQALGQGPQFIFQYYREEENGRGNFPPRFSGLQFPNYSSELNVNALELDDSALYLCASSLGGQGATDTQYFGPGTRLTVL.

CDR3 nucleotide sequence: TGTGCCATACCTGACGACAGGGGAATTAATGGCTACACCTTC. This gives the protein CAIPDDRGINGYTF. The V and J genes are TRBV7-3 and TRBJ1-2, with 8 positions matching TRBD1. CDR1 and CDR2 (germline): SGHTA, FQGTGA. The CDR3 contains 14 residues. Trimming cost V 10 bases and J 6 bases; bases outside gene matches: 13.

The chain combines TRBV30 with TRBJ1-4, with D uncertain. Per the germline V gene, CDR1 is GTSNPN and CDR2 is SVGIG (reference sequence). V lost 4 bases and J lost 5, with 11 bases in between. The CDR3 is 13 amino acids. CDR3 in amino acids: CAWTGATNEKLFF. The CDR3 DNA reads TGTGCCTGGACAGGAGCGACCAATGAAAAACTGTTTTTT.

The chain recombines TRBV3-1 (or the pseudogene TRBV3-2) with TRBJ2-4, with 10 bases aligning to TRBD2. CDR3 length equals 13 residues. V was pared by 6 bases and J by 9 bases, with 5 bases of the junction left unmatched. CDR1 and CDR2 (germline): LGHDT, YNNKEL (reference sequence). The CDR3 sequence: CASSLRLAGIQYF. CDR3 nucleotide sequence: TGTGCCAGCAGTCTTAGACTAGCGGGCATTCAGTACTTC.

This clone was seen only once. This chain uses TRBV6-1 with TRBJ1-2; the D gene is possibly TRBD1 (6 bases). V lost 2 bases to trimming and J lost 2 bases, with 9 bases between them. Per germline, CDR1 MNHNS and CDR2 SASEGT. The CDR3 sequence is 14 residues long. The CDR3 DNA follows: TGTGCCAGCAGTGAACAGGGGCGGAACTATGGCTACACCTTC. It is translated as CASSEQGRNYGYTF.

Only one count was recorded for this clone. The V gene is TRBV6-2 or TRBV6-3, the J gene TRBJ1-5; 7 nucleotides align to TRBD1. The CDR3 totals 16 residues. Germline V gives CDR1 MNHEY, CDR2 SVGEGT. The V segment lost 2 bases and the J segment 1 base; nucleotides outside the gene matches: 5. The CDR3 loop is CASSYVKGQSNQPQHF. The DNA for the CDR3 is TGTGCCAGCAGTTACGTGAAGGGACAGAGCAATCAGCCCCAGCATTTT.

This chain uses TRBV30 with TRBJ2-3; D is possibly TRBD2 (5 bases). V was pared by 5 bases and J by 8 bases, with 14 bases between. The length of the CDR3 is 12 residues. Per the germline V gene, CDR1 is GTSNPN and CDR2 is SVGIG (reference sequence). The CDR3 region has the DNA TGTGCCTGGGGGAGAGTAGCTGGTACGCAGTATTTT. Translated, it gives CAWGRVAGTQYF.

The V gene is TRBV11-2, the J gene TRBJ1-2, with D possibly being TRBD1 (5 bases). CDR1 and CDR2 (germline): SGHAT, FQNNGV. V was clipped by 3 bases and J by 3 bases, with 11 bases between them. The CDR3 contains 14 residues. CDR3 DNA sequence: TGTGCCAGCAGCTTGGCCCCGGGGGACTATGGCTACACCTTC. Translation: CASSLAPGDYGYTF. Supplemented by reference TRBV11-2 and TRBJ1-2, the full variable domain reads EAGVAQSPRYKIIEKRQSVAFWCNPISGHATLYWYQQILGQGPKLLIQFQNNGVVDDSQLPKDRFSAERLKGVDSTLKIQPAKLEDSAVYLCASSLAPGDYGYTFGSGTRLTVV.

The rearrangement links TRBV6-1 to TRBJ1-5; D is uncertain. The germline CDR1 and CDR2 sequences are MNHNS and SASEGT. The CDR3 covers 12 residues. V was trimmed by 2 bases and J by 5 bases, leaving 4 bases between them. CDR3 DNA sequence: TGTGCCAGCAGTGAATTGTATCAGCCCCAGCATTTT. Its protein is CASSELYQPQHF.

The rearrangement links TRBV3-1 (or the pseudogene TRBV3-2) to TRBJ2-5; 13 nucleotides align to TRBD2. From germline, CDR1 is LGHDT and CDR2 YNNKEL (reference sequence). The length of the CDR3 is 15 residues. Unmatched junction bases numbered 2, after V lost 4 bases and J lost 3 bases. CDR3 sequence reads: CASSLGTSGKETQYF. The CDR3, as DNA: TGTGCCAGCAGCCTAGGGACTAGCGGGAAAGAGACCCAGTACTTC.